This is a list of T cell receptor beta chains from one sample in a study of naive and memory T cell subsets. Each CDR3 protein gets one entry after TCRdb re-called the UMI-ligation and nested PCR reads with MiXCR. The table includes 70,000 to 95,000 distinct CDR3 sequences, 6% to 7.5% detected once. Sequenced material: central memory CD4+ T cells from blood. These receptor sequences come from a human donor in good health. CDR3s include the opening cysteine and the closing phenylalanine or tryptophan. Each record gives: D gene, clone size, V gene, J gene, CDR3 DNA, CDR3 protein. The D gene is left open where the match is weak. The size entry is marked missing in some rows and otherwise reads once, few, many or a size class.

>TRBD2|-|TRBV4-1|TRBJ2-3
TGCGCCAGCAGACCCGGACTAGCGGGGGTAGGAGATACGCAGTATTTT
CASRPGLAGVGDTQYF
>TRBD1|few|TRBV29-1|TRBJ1-5
TGCAGCGTTGCTACAGGGACAGCCTATAGCAATCAGCCCCAGCATTTT
CSVATGTAYSNQPQHF
>-|-|TRBV4-2|TRBJ1-6
TGTGCCAGCAGCCGGGACCGGGACCTTAATTCACCCCTCCACTTT
CASSRDRDLNSPLHF
>-|many|TRBV10-3|TRBJ1-1
TGTGCCATCCGGGAAAGGGATTTTGTAACTGAAGCTTTCTTT
CAIRERDFVTEAFF
>-|-|TRBV4-2|TRBJ1-1
TGTGCCAGCAGCCAAGATATAGGGGCGGAGGGGAACACTGAAGCTTTCTTT
CASSQDIGAEGNTEAFF
>-|many|TRBV6-2/TRBV6-3|TRBJ2-7
TGTGCCAGCCAAGAGTTAATCATCTACGAGCAGTACTTC
CASQELIIYEQYF
>-|many|TRBV29-1|TRBJ1-2
TGCAGCGTCAACCCCCGGACCGGAGGCTACACCTTC
CSVNPRTGGYTF
>-|few|TRBV7-2|TRBJ2-7
TGTGCCAGCAGCATATCTAGTGTCACACCCTACGAGCAGTACTTC
CASSISSVTPYEQYF
>-|many|TRBV28|TRBJ1-1
TGTGCCAGCAGTTTCTACGGTTACACTGAAGCTTTCTTT
CASSFYGYTEAFF
>TRBD2|many|TRBV6-1|TRBJ2-7
TGTGCCAGCAGTGGCGGGAGGCGCTACGAGCAGTACTTC
CASSGGRRYEQYF
>TRBD2|many|TRBV28|TRBJ2-1
TGTGCCAGCCGGGGGGGATCCTTTGGGTACAATGAGCAGTTCTTC
CASRGGSFGYNEQFF
>-|many|TRBV5-6|TRBJ1-2
TGTGCCAGCAGTAACGACTATGGCTACACCTTC
CASSNDYGYTF
>TRBD2|many|TRBV12-3/TRBV12-4|TRBJ2-1
TGTGCCAGCAGACCGGGGGGGACTTACAATGAGCAGTTCTTC
CASRPGGTYNEQFF
>-|few|TRBV25-1|TRBJ2-7
TGTGCCAGCAGTGAAAACCAGGGATGGTACTTC
CASSENQGWYF
>-|many|TRBV6-6|TRBJ1-4
TGTGCCAGCAGTTACCCAAGGGACCGGGATGAAAAACTGTTTTTT
CASSYPRDRDEKLFF
>-|few|TRBV7-8|TRBJ2-3
TGTGCCAGCAGCTTATCTACTATCACAGATACGCAGTATTTT
CASSLSTITDTQYF
>-|-|TRBV30|TRBJ1-4
TGTGCCTGGAATGTCGGGGATCAAAAACTGTTTTTT
CAWNVGDQKLFF
>-|many|TRBV6-5|TRBJ1-4
TGTGCCAGCAGTTACTCGTCGGGGAAGGGACTGTTTTTT
CASSYSSGKGLFF
>-|many|TRBV6-6|TRBJ2-2
TGTGCCAGCAGCCGACCCTCCTCGGCCGAGAACACCGGGGAGCTGTTTTTT
CASSRPSSAENTGELFF
>-|many|TRBV29-1|TRBJ1-1
TGCAGCACGGCACAGGTCACTGAAGCTTTCTTT
CSTAQVTEAFF
>TRBD1|many|TRBV11-2|TRBJ1-1
TGTGCCAGCAGAGGACAGGGGGCCACTGAAGCTTTCTTT
CASRGQGATEAFF
>TRBD2|few|TRBV12-3/TRBV12-4|TRBJ2-7
TGTGCCAGCAGTTTTCGGCAGGGAGGGATCGAGCAGTACTTC
CASSFRQGGIEQYF
>-|many|TRBV6-2/TRBV6-3|TRBJ2-7
TGTGCCAGCAGTTACTCTCTCGGGACCCCATCCTACGAGCAGTACTTC
CASSYSLGTPSYEQYF
>TRBD2|-|TRBV7-9|TRBJ2-7
TGTGCCAGCAGCTTAGCAAAGGGACTAGCGGGCCACGAGCAGTACTTC
CASSLAKGLAGHEQYF
>-|many|TRBV7-2|TRBJ2-1
TGTGCCAGCAGCCCACCCCACAATGAGCAGTTCTTC
CASSPPHNEQFF
>TRBD1|few|TRBV19|TRBJ1-1
TGTGCCAGTAGAGAGACAGGGGGCCCCGAAGCTTTCTTT
CASRETGGPEAFF
>TRBD1|many|TRBV5-1|TRBJ2-2
TGCGCCAGCAACACCAATCCCGGGACAGGGGGCACCGGGGAGCTGTTTTTT
CASNTNPGTGGTGELFF
>TRBD1|-|TRBV14|TRBJ1-2
TGTGCCAGCAGCCAAGATCTTATTGGGACAGGGGATGGCTACACCTTC
CASSQDLIGTGDGYTF
>-|few|TRBV24-1|TRBJ1-2
TGTGCCACCAGTGATCCCCGCACTAACTATGGCTACACCTTC
CATSDPRTNYGYTF
>TRBD2|few|TRBV19|TRBJ2-1
TGTGCCAGTAGTCCCACTGGCGGGAGTTTAGGTGAGCAGTTCTTC
CASSPTGGSLGEQFF
>-|few|TRBV6-2/TRBV6-3|TRBJ1-5
TGTGCCAGCAGTATCGAAAATAGCAATCAGCCCCAGCATTTT
CASSIENSNQPQHF
>TRBD1|many|TRBV3-1|TRBJ1-1
TGTGCCAGCAGCCAAGGACCTGACAGGGGCGGTGTGAACACTGAAGCTTTCTTT
CASSQGPDRGGVNTEAFF
>-|-|TRBV7-8|TRBJ1-4
TGTGCCAGCAGCTTAGTGGGTCCTCGGCGGGAAAAACTGTTTTTT
CASSLVGPRREKLFF
>-|-|TRBV7-9|TRBJ1-4
TGTGCCAGCAGGCCCAAGGGAGGAGAGGCTGAAAAACTGTTTTTT
CASRPKGGEAEKLFF
>-|many|TRBV7-3|TRBJ2-3
TGTGCCAGCAGCGGAGGGGGACAGAGCACAGATACGCAGTATTTT
CASSGGGQSTDTQYF
>-|many|TRBV4-1|TRBJ2-3
TGCGCCAGCAGCCCCGCCCAGACTCCTCTGTTCACAGATACGCAGTATTTT
CASSPAQTPLFTDTQYF
>TRBD1|few|TRBV19|TRBJ2-4
TGTGCCAGTAGTATTACAGGGGTAGCCAAAAACATTCAGTACTTC
CASSITGVAKNIQYF
>TRBD1|many|TRBV20-1|TRBJ1-5
TGCAGTGCTAGAATTCGGACAGGGAGCCAGCCCCAGCATTTT
CSARIRTGSQPQHF
>-|many|TRBV7-3|TRBJ2-5
TGTGCCAGCAGCCGACGTGGACTGCTGGGGGAGACCCAGTACTTC
CASSRRGLLGETQYF
>-|many|TRBV5-6|TRBJ2-3
TGTGCCAGCAGCTTGGGTGGGGCTACACCCACGGGAGATACGCAGTATTTT
CASSLGGATPTGDTQYF
>-|many|TRBV7-2|TRBJ2-5
TGTGCCAGCAGCGCTAGCTGGCTAGAGACCCAGTACTTC
CASSASWLETQYF
>-|few|TRBV6-2/TRBV6-3|TRBJ2-7
TGTGCCAGCAGTTTTGGTTTGAGCTCCTACGAGCAGTACTTC
CASSFGLSSYEQYF
>TRBD2|few|TRBV29-1|TRBJ2-3
TGCAGCGCTTTAGCGGGGGGCACAGATACGCAGTATTTT
CSALAGGTDTQYF
>-|-|TRBV18|TRBJ1-5
TGTGCCAGCTCACTGGGTCGAGAACAGCCCCAGCATTTT
CASSLGREQPQHF
>TRBD1|-|TRBV7-6|TRBJ1-1
TGTGCCAGCAGCATGAGACAGGGGATCGCTGAAGCTTTCTTT
CASSMRQGIAEAFF
>-|-|TRBV14|TRBJ2-7
TGTGCCAGCAGCCAAGCCGGGACACAATACGAGCAGTACTTC
CASSQAGTQYEQYF
>-|-|TRBV20-1|TRBJ1-5
TGCAGTGCACCTGGACGGGGAAGCAATCAGCCCCAGCATTTT
CSAPGRGSNQPQHF
>-|many|TRBV11-2|TRBJ2-7
TGTGCCAGCAGCTTGTCCAGTTCCCGCGAGCAGTACTTC
CASSLSSSREQYF
>TRBD1|many|TRBV5-1|TRBJ2-3
TGCGCCAGCAGCCTAGGGACAGCCTTCGATACGCAGTATTTT
CASSLGTAFDTQYF
>-|many|TRBV4-1|TRBJ2-3
TGCGCCAGCAGCCAAGGTGGGGGTAAAGATACGCAGTATTTT
CASSQGGGKDTQYF
>-|many|TRBV20-1|TRBJ2-5
TGCAGTGTCTATCTCCAAGAGACCCAGTACTTC
CSVYLQETQYF
>TRBD2|few|TRBV20-1|TRBJ2-1
TGCAGTGCTTCAGACGGGACTAGCGGCTATGAGCAGTTCTTC
CSASDGTSGYEQFF
>-|many|TRBV29-1|TRBJ2-1
TGCAGCGTTGGAAATCTAGCGCGTAGCTCCTACAATGAGCAGTTCTTC
CSVGNLARSSYNEQFF
>-|few|TRBV20-1|TRBJ2-7
TGCAGTGCTCCGCGTGGGGGGTTTCACGAGCAGTACTTC
CSAPRGGFHEQYF
>TRBD2|-|TRBV4-2|TRBJ2-7
TGTGCCAGCGGAGGGACTAGCGGGAGGGACGAGCAGTACTTC
CASGGTSGRDEQYF
>TRBD2|few|TRBV24-1|TRBJ2-7
TGTGCCACCAGTGACCCATCGGGACCGGGGGGCTACGAGCAGTACTTC
CATSDPSGPGGYEQYF
>TRBD2|many|TRBV18|TRBJ2-2
TGTGCCAGCTCACCAGGACTAGCGGTGAACACCGGGGAGCTGTTTTTT
CASSPGLAVNTGELFF
>-|few|TRBV3-1|TRBJ2-7
TGTGCCAGCAGCAATCGGGGGACCACCTACGAGCAGTACTTC
CASSNRGTTYEQYF
>-|many|TRBV29-1|TRBJ1-4
TGCAGCGTTGAAGGGAACGGGGGAGAAAAACTGTTTTTT
CSVEGNGGEKLFF